A selection of T cell receptor beta chains follows, all from one sample in a study of shared clonotypes between healthy human individuals. Method: immunoSEQ multiplex PCR; TCRdb's copy keeps in-frame clones and lacks some. The sample contains about 680,000 clones, about 80% of which appear only once. Sequencing was carried out using memory CD4+ T cells sorted from blood. These receptors originate from a woman aged 25 to 39 in good health. CDR3s include the opening cysteine and the closing phenylalanine or tryptophan. The order of the fields is D gene, J gene, V gene, clone size, CDR3 protein, CDR3 DNA. The D gene is left open where the match is weak. The size field is filled for only some rows; it gives once, few, many or a size class.

>-|TRBJ1-3|TRBV14|-
CASSQDFGLGVNTIYF
TGTGCCAGCAGCCAAGACTTCGGCCTAGGGGTGAACACCATATATTTT
>-|TRBJ1-4|TRBV19|-
CASSFRIATNEKLFF
TGTGCCAGTAGTTTCAGGATTGCAACTAATGAAAAACTGTTTTTT
>-|TRBJ1-3|TRBV28|-
CASKLDSGNTIYF
TGTGCCAGCAAACTGGACAGTGGAAACACCATATATTTT
>-|TRBJ2-3|TRBV27|-
CASSLKAGSSTDTQYF
TGTGCCAGCAGTTTAAAGGCGGGCTCTAGCACAGATACGCAGTATTTT
>TRBD1|TRBJ2-7|TRBV28|many
CASSRLDRDEQYF
TGTGCCAGCAGCCGCTTGGACAGGGACGAGCAGTACTTC
>-|TRBJ1-3|TRBV7-9|few
CASSPGALRDTIYF
TGTGCCAGCAGCCCGGGGGCCCTCCGAGACACCATATATTTT
>-|TRBJ1-2|TRBV4-1|-
CASSQRTQALYGYTF
TGCGCCAGCAGCCAAAGGACTCAGGCACTATATGGCTACACCTTC
>-|TRBJ2-5|TRBV2|once
CASSGPGGGQETQYF
TGTGCCAGCAGTGGACCTGGAGGGGGTCAAGAGACCCAGTACTTC
>TRBD1|TRBJ1-4|TRBV7-3|-
CASSSDRGFEKLFF
TGTGCCAGCAGCTCCGACAGGGGATTTGAAAAACTGTTTTTT
>-|TRBJ2-5|TRBV27|-
CASSPTLALAEQETQYF
TGTGCCAGCAGTCCTACCCTTGCCTTAGCGGAACAAGAGACCCAGTACTTC
>TRBD1|TRBJ2-2|TRBV5-1|-
CASSFRRQGAHTGELFF
TGCGCCAGCAGCTTCCGACGACAGGGGGCACACACCGGGGAGCTGTTTTTT
>TRBD2|TRBJ2-2|TRBV9|-
CASSVAISGRASTGELFF
TGTGCCAGCAGCGTAGCCATTAGCGGGAGGGCCAGCACCGGGGAGCTGTTTTTT
>TRBD1|TRBJ1-5|TRBV2|few
CASGGGSNQPQHF
TGTGCCTCAGGGGGAGGTAGCAATCAGCCCCAGCATTTT
>-|TRBJ2-5|TRBV7-9|-
CASNPTNVETQYF
TGTGCCAGCAACCCAACAAATGTCGAGACCCAGTACTTC
>TRBD2|TRBJ2-7|TRBV5-1|-
CASRDINGRAAYEQYF
TGCGCCAGCCGGGACATCAACGGGAGGGCCGCCTACGAGCAGTACTTC
>-|TRBJ2-1|TRBV5-1|-
CASSLRASGGGQFF
TGCGCCAGCAGCTTGAGGGCTAGCGGAGGGGGGCAGTTCTTC
>TRBD2|TRBJ2-2|TRBV5-8|-
CASSPRLAGGQINTGELFF
TGTGCCAGCAGCCCCCGACTAGCGGGAGGGCAAATAAACACCGGGGAGCTGTTTTTT
>TRBD1|TRBJ1-3|TRBV7-2|-
CASSLPGTGTYSGNTIYF
TGTGCCAGCAGCTTACCCGGGACAGGGACCTACTCTGGAAACACCATATATTTT
>-|TRBJ2-4|TRBV30|once
CAWRKGTKNIQYF
TGTGCCTGGAGGAAGGGTACCAAAAACATTCAGTACTTC
>TRBD2|TRBJ2-3|TRBV5-1|-
CASSPSGLAGGVRTDTQYF
TGCGCCAGCAGCCCCAGCGGACTAGCGGGAGGGGTGAGAACAGATACGCAGTATTTT
>-|TRBJ2-1|TRBV7-8|few
CATSVHNEQFF
TGTGCTACATCGGTCCACAATGAGCAGTTCTTC
>-|TRBJ2-3|TRBV4-1|-
CASSQGFPDTQYF
TGCGCCAGCAGCCAAGGGTTTCCAGATACGCAGTATTTT
>-|TRBJ2-4|TRBV28|-
CASSFRLASKNIQYF
TGTGCCAGCAGTTTCCGGCTTGCGAGCAAAAACATTCAGTACTTC
>TRBD1|TRBJ2-7|TRBV27|-
CASSGQGAYEQYF
TGTGCCAGCAGTGGGCAGGGGGCCTACGAGCAGTACTTC
>-|TRBJ1-4|TRBV5-1|once
CASSGEVNEKLFF
TGCGCCAGCAGTGGGGAGGTAAATGAAAAACTGTTTTTT
>-|TRBJ2-3|TRBV7-8|-
CASSWTRAPDPTDTQYF
TGTGCCAGCAGCTGGACCCGGGCCCCCGATCCCACAGATACGCAGTATTTT
>-|TRBJ1-1|TRBV2|-
CANGGGVNTEAFF
TGTGCCAACGGGGGAGGGGTGAACACTGAAGCTTTCTTT
>TRBD2|TRBJ2-7|TRBV4-2|few
CASSPTVSLAGAGEQYF
TGTGCCAGCAGCCCTACCGTGAGTTTAGCGGGAGCTGGCGAGCAGTACTTC
>TRBD2|TRBJ2-3|TRBV19|-
CASTITGTRGTDTQYF
TGTGCCAGTACGATCACCGGGACTAGAGGCACAGATACGCAGTATTTT
>TRBD2|TRBJ2-3|TRBV9|-
CASSRAGEPDTQYF
TGTGCCAGCAGCCGGGCGGGAGAGCCAGATACGCAGTATTTT
>-|TRBJ1-5|TRBV5-5|-
CASSPDSANQPQHF
TGTGCCAGCAGCCCCGACAGTGCCAATCAGCCCCAGCATTTT
>TRBD1|TRBJ1-5|TRBV19|-
CASPPTGFKNQPQHF
TGTGCCAGCCCCCCGACAGGGTTTAAAAATCAGCCCCAGCATTTT
>-|TRBJ2-7|TRBV6-1|-
CASSLPSPYEQYF
TGTGCCAGCAGCCTCCCTAGTCCCTACGAGCAGTACTTC
>-|TRBJ2-7|TRBV5-1|few
CASSFSGESSYEQYF
TGCGCCAGCAGCTTCTCCGGGGAGAGCTCCTACGAGCAGTACTTC
>-|TRBJ1-3|TRBV5-1|few
CASSAGTAGNTIYF
TGCGCCAGCAGCGCAGGGACGGCGGGAAACACCATATATTTT
>TRBD1|TRBJ1-1|TRBV7-3|-
CASSLWPLDRGNTEAFF
TGTGCCAGCAGCTTATGGCCCCTGGACAGGGGGAACACTGAAGCTTTCTTT
>TRBD1|TRBJ2-1|TRBV25-1|-
CASSDLSGTVPYNEQFF
TGTGCCAGCAGTGACCTATCCGGGACAGTGCCCTACAATGAGCAGTTCTTC
>TRBD1|TRBJ1-2|TRBV29-1|-
CSVGTGSDYGYTF
TGCAGCGTTGGGACAGGGAGCGACTATGGCTACACCTTC